Listed below are T cell receptor beta chains from one sample, sequenced in a study of monozygotic twins with inflammatory bowel disease. One entry per CDR3 protein, without DNA, is what TCRdb gives after re-calling the 5' RACE reads. The ten most abundant clones cover approximately 5.4% of a sample with about 300,000 distinct CDR3 sequences. Source material: blood. These receptors all come from a human donor with ulcerative colitis or Crohn's disease, or a healthy co-twin of an affected twin (not recorded which). Each CDR3 is given with its conserved first and last residue.

TRBJ2-7 | TRBV27 | CASKDRGLNEQYF
TRBJ2-5 | TRBV10-3 | CAISEIAGEETQYF
TRBJ2-5 | TRBV20-1 | CSAMRGVETQYF
TRBJ2-5 | TRBV11-2 | CASSLLTQETQYF
TRBJ2-7 | TRBV6-1 | CASREQGARSYEQYF
TRBJ2-5 | TRBV12-3/TRBV12-4 | CASSFLAGVEETQYF
TRBJ2-7 | TRBV28 | CASRTAQEVGYF
TRBJ2-3 | TRBV11-2 | CASSFGTGGTDTQYF
TRBJ2-5 | TRBV10-3 | CAISGTGLQETQYF
TRBJ1-5 | TRBV19 | CASSTEFNQPQHF
TRBJ2-2 | TRBV18 | CASSSDTGELFF
TRBJ2-5 | TRBV5-6 | CASSMHETQYF
TRBJ2-7 | TRBV7-9 | CASSLTRNEQYF
TRBJ2-7 | TRBV6-2/TRBV6-3 | CASTGSSTYEQYF
TRBJ2-2 | TRBV6-2/TRBV6-3 | CASSQLIVVTGELFF
TRBJ2-5 | TRBV7-9 | CASSRGQGAQETQYF
TRBJ2-3 | TRBV5-1 | CASSLRDRVVADTQYF
TRBJ2-5 | TRBV20-1 | CSARDFAGGEETQYF
TRBJ2-7 | TRBV3-1 | CASSQGAGGTYEQYF
TRBJ1-5 | TRBV20-1 | CSARVSRSTNQPQHF
TRBJ2-1 | TRBV20-1 | CSARKDNEQFF
TRBJ1-2 | TRBV5-1 | CASSLDGRQGTGYGYTF
TRBJ1-5 | TRBV20-1 | CSARSFMGVSNQPQHF
TRBJ2-3 | TRBV10-3 | CAIRGTELSTDTQYF
TRBJ2-2 | TRBV29-1 | CSVDKGLNTGELFF
TRBJ2-2 | TRBV6-2/TRBV6-3 | CASRRDRAAGELFF
TRBJ2-1 | TRBV12-3/TRBV12-4 | CASSLRSNEQFF
TRBJ2-2 | TRBV7-2 | CASSFIGRPGELFF
TRBJ2-5 | TRBV24-1 | CATSETGTGPGETQYF
TRBJ2-2 | TRBV5-1 | CASSRGTGEPGELFF
TRBJ2-2 | TRBV4-3 | CASATSRHYTGELFF
TRBJ2-1 | TRBV15 | CATTMEGGNEQFF
TRBJ2-1 | TRBV7-3 | CASSSRSGGSYNEQFF
TRBJ1-5 | TRBV5-1 | CASSLTIGQPQHF
TRBJ1-1 | TRBV7-2 | CASSGRGQPLQAFF
TRBJ2-6 | TRBV7-2 | CASSYASGGASGANVLTF
TRBJ2-7 | TRBV28 | CASTPGQGFYEQYF
TRBJ2-2 | TRBV24-1 | CATEGTNRGTGELFF
TRBJ1-1 | TRBV5-1 | CASTITGDARTEAFF
TRBJ2-3 | TRBV4-3 | CASSQDGGQGFATQYF
TRBJ2-2 | TRBV4-3 | CASSQEGQGRTGELFF
TRBJ2-6 | TRBV7-2 | CASNMRGANVLTF
TRBJ1-1 | TRBV7-8 | CASSPDRLNTEAFF
TRBJ2-5 | TRBV5-1 | CASSLGSSGAFRYF
TRBJ1-2 | TRBV28 | CASSLKGVSNYGYTF
TRBJ2-7 | TRBV29-1 | CSVAGGWGQGFYEQYF
TRBJ2-7 | TRBV12-3/TRBV12-4 | CASSFFTGGPYEQYF
TRBJ1-5 | TRBV5-1 | CASSLEGSGNQPQHF
TRBJ2-7 | TRBV6-5 | CASSYHGGGTSSYEQYF
TRBJ1-2 | TRBV5-1 | CASSLQGVGYTF
TRBJ1-4 | TRBV19 | CASRAGGEKLFF